These T cell receptor beta chains were read from a single sample in a study of OX40 agonist ivuxolimab in advanced cancers. Only in-frame clones appear in the TCRdb table, and some are missing; sequencing was by immunoSEQ multiplex PCR. The sample has fewer than 85,000 clones; around 80% are singletons. Sequences were derived from CD4+ or CD8+ T cells sorted from blood, sampled in a trial of the OX40 agonist ivuxolimab. These receptors were taken from an adult with an advanced solid tumor such as melanoma, head and neck, liver or kidney cancer. Both conserved end residues are part of each CDR3. Fields, in order: CDR3 DNA, CDR3 protein, V gene, D gene, J gene, clone size. The D gene is left open where the match is weak. A row's size may be missing; if present it is once, few, many or a size class.

DNA: TGTGCCAGCAGGGATCATGGGACTAGCGGGCATCTTATAGAGACCCAGTACTTC; CDR3: CASRDHGTSGHLIETQYF; V: TRBV2; D: TRBD2; J: TRBJ2-5; size: once
DNA: TGCAGCGTTGGACTAGCGGGAGGGTCCGAGCAGTACTTC; CDR3: CSVGLAGGSEQYF; V: TRBV29-1; D: TRBD2; J: TRBJ2-7; size: once
DNA: TGTGCCACCCTAGGACAGTCCTACGAGCAGTACTTC; CDR3: CATLGQSYEQYF; V: TRBV28; D: -; J: TRBJ2-7; size: -
DNA: TGTGCCAGCACCCGGGGGGTTTTGGTAGGCGAGCAGTACTTC; CDR3: CASTRGVLVGEQYF; V: TRBV7-2; D: TRBD2; J: TRBJ2-7; size: -
DNA: TGTGCCAGCAGTTTAAGGGCGGGAACAGAGACCCAGTACTTC; CDR3: CASSLRAGTETQYF; V: TRBV28; D: -; J: TRBJ2-5; size: -
DNA: TGCGCCAGCAGCTTGTTGGGACTAGCGGTAGATACGCAGTATTTT; CDR3: CASSLLGLAVDTQYF; V: TRBV5-1; D: TRBD2; J: TRBJ2-3; size: -
DNA: TGTGCCAGCACCCTCACTGGGAATGAAAAACTGTTTTTT; CDR3: CASTLTGNEKLFF; V: TRBV2; D: -; J: TRBJ1-4; size: -
DNA: TGTGCCAGCACGGGGACAGCAACTAATGAAAAACTGTTTTTT; CDR3: CASTGTATNEKLFF; V: TRBV2; D: TRBD1; J: TRBJ1-4; size: -
DNA: TGTGCCAGTAGTGTCCCCAGCGGCAATCAGCCCCAGCATTTT; CDR3: CASSVPSGNQPQHF; V: TRBV19; D: -; J: TRBJ1-5; size: -
DNA: TGTGCCATCAGCTCTAGACCCCAAGAGACCCAGTACTTC; CDR3: CAISSRPQETQYF; V: TRBV10-3; D: -; J: TRBJ2-5; size: -
DNA: TGTGCCAGTAGTGCCTACCTAGCGGGAGTCGCCGAGCAGTACTTC; CDR3: CASSAYLAGVAEQYF; V: TRBV19; D: TRBD2; J: TRBJ2-7; size: once
DNA: TGCGCCAGCAGCTCAGGTCACAGGGAGGCGTCCTACGAGCAGTACTTC; CDR3: CASSSGHREASYEQYF; V: TRBV5-1; D: -; J: TRBJ2-7; size: -
DNA: TGTGCCAGCTCACCTTCCCAGACTAGCGGGATTAACAATGAGCAGTTCTTC; CDR3: CASSPSQTSGINNEQFF; V: TRBV18; D: TRBD2; J: TRBJ2-1; size: few
DNA: TGCAGCGTTGTGAAAATGGGCCAGAGGTTGGACGAGCAGTACTTC; CDR3: CSVVKMGQRLDEQYF; V: TRBV29-1; D: -; J: TRBJ2-7; size: -
DNA: TGCGCCAGCACCGAGGGCGGGACTAATGAAAAACTGTTTTTT; CDR3: CASTEGGTNEKLFF; V: TRBV5-1; D: -; J: TRBJ1-4; size: -
DNA: TGTGCCAGCAGGCCTACATGGAGCTTCGAGACCCAGTACTTC; CDR3: CASRPTWSFETQYF; V: TRBV27; D: -; J: TRBJ2-5; size: once
DNA: TGTGCCAGCAGCAACCCAGTTTCTAGCGTTGGGAATGAGCAGTTCTTC; CDR3: CASSNPVSSVGNEQFF; V: TRBV7-2; D: -; J: TRBJ2-1; size: -
DNA: TGTGCCTGGGGAACATTTGGACTAGCGAAAGAGACCCAGTACTTC; CDR3: CAWGTFGLAKETQYF; V: TRBV30; D: TRBD2; J: TRBJ2-5; size: -
DNA: TGTGCCAGCAGTCGGGAGCGACAGACTAACTATGGCTACACCTTC; CDR3: CASSRERQTNYGYTF; V: TRBV5-4; D: -; J: TRBJ1-2; size: -
DNA: TGTGCCAGTAGTATCCTACGGGACAGGCGACTAGGTATGGAGACCCAGTACTTC; CDR3: CASSILRDRRLGMETQYF; V: TRBV19; D: TRBD1; J: TRBJ2-5; size: -
DNA: TGTGCCAGCAGCGCAGCGCCTGGCGGGGGCGCCTACAATGAGCAGTTCTTC; CDR3: CASSAAPGGGAYNEQFF; V: TRBV9; D: -; J: TRBJ2-1; size: -
DNA: TGTGCCAGCAGCAAAGGACAGGATTCCTACGAGCAGTACTTC; CDR3: CASSKGQDSYEQYF; V: TRBV5-4; D: TRBD1; J: TRBJ2-7; size: -
DNA: TGTGCCATCAGTGACGGTTTGGGGGATGAAAAACTGTTTTTT; CDR3: CAISDGLGDEKLFF; V: TRBV10-3; D: -; J: TRBJ1-4; size: -
DNA: TGTGCCAGCGGACTCTTCACAGATACGCAGTATTTT; CDR3: CASGLFTDTQYF; V: TRBV2; D: -; J: TRBJ2-3; size: -
DNA: TGTGCCAGCAGCGAAGGGACGGGGCAAGAGACCCAGTACTTC; CDR3: CASSEGTGQETQYF; V: TRBV7-9; D: -; J: TRBJ2-5; size: -
DNA: TGTGCCATCAGGGACTACCAAACAGATACGCAGTATTTT; CDR3: CAIRDYQTDTQYF; V: TRBV10-3; D: -; J: TRBJ2-3; size: -
DNA: TGTGCCAGCAGCGCCCGGGACAGGGGGACCTACGAGCAGTACTTC; CDR3: CASSARDRGTYEQYF; V: TRBV7-8; D: TRBD1; J: TRBJ2-7; size: -
DNA: TGTGCCAGCAGCCACGACAGGACCGGGGGCTACACCTTC; CDR3: CASSHDRTGGYTF; V: TRBV27; D: -; J: TRBJ1-2; size: -
DNA: TGCGCCAGCAGCTCCGGGACTAGCGGGGGGGCCGGCAATGAGCAGTTCTTC; CDR3: CASSSGTSGGAGNEQFF; V: TRBV5-1; D: TRBD2; J: TRBJ2-1; size: -
DNA: TGTGCCGCCGGGGGGAGTAATTCACCCCTCCACTTT; CDR3: CAAGGSNSPLHF; V: TRBV28; D: -; J: TRBJ1-6; size: once
DNA: TGTGCCAGCAGCCAGACACGAACGGCCTCAGATACGCAGTATTTT; CDR3: CASSQTRTASDTQYF; V: TRBV14; D: -; J: TRBJ2-3; size: -
DNA: TGCGCCAGCAGCCCTAAACTAGCGGGCGCCTACAATGAGCAGTTCTTC; CDR3: CASSPKLAGAYNEQFF; V: TRBV4-3; D: TRBD2; J: TRBJ2-1; size: -
DNA: TGTGCCAGCAGTGAAAACAGCGGCCAGCCCCAGCATTTT; CDR3: CASSENSGQPQHF; V: TRBV2; D: -; J: TRBJ1-5; size: many
DNA: TGTGCCAGTACAGGGTCTCGGGGGGGCTACACCTTC; CDR3: CASTGSRGGYTF; V: TRBV6-5; D: -; J: TRBJ1-2; size: -
DNA: TGTGCCAGCAGAAGGACAGGCACCCCCTACGAGCAGTACTTC; CDR3: CASRRTGTPYEQYF; V: TRBV27; D: TRBD1; J: TRBJ2-7; size: -
DNA: TGTGCCAGCAACACTAGCGGGGGGTTACAAGAGACCCAGTACTTC; CDR3: CASNTSGGLQETQYF; V: TRBV11-3; D: TRBD2; J: TRBJ2-5; size: -
DNA: TGCAGCGTGGCAGGGGGAGAGGGCACAGATACGCAGTATTTT; CDR3: CSVAGGEGTDTQYF; V: TRBV29-1; D: TRBD1; J: TRBJ2-3; size: -
DNA: TGTGCCAGCAGCGGGACCGAAGAGACCCAGTACTTC; CDR3: CASSGTEETQYF; V: TRBV5-5; D: -; J: TRBJ2-5; size: -